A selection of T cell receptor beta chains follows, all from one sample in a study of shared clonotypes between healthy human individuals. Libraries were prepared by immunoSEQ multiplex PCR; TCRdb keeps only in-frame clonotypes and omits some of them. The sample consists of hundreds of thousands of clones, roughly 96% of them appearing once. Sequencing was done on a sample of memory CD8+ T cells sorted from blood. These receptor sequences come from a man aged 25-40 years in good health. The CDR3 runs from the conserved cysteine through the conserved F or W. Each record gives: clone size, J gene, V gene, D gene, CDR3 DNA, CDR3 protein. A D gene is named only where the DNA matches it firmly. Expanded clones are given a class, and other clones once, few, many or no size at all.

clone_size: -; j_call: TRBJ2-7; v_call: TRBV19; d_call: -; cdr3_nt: TGTGCCAGTAGTAAGGACAGTTCCTACGAGCAGTACTTC; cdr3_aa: CASSKDSSYEQYF
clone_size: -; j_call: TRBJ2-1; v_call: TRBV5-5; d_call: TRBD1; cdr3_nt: TGTGCCAGCAGCACGGGACAGGGTCTCCAGTTCTTC; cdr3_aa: CASSTGQGLQFF
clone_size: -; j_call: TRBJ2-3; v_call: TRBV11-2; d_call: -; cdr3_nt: TGTGCCAGCAGCTTTTCATCTAGCACAGATACGCAGTATTTT; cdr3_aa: CASSFSSSTDTQYF
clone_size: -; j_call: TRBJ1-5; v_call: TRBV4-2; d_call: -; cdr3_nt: TGTGCCAGCAGCCAAGATAAGAGTAGTCAGCCCCAGCATTTT; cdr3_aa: CASSQDKSSQPQHF
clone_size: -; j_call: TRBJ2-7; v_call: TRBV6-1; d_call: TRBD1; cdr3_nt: TGTGCCACCCAACGAGGGACAGCCTACGAGCAGTACTTC; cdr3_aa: CATQRGTAYEQYF
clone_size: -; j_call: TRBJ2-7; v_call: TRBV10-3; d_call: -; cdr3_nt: TGTGCCATCAGTGACCCGGGGGACTCCTTCTACGAGCAGTACTTC; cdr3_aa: CAISDPGDSFYEQYF
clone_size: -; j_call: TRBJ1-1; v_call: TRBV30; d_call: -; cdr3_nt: TGTGCTTCAAGGAGGACTGAAGCTTTCTTT; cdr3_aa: CASRRTEAFF
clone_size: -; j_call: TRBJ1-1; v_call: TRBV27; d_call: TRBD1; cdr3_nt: TGTGCCAGCAGGAGGACAGGGAACACTGAAGCTTTCTTT; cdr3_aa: CASRRTGNTEAFF
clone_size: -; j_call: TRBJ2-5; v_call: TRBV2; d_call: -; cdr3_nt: TGTGCCAGCAGTCGCACCCCGGGGAGGTCCAACCAAGAGACCCAGTACTTC; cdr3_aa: CASSRTPGRSNQETQYF
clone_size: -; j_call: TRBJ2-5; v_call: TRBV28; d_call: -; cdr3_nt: TGTGCCAGCAGTCCGATAAGGGGGGGTTCAGAGACCCAGTACTTC; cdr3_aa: CASSPIRGGSETQYF
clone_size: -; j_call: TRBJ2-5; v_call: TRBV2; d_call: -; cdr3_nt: TGTGCCAGCAGGGGGTCCCCAGAGACCCAGTACTTC; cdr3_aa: CASRGSPETQYF
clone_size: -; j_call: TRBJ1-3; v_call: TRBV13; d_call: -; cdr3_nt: TGTGCCAGCAGCCTACGAGGGCCTGGGGGAAACACCATATATTTT; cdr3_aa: CASSLRGPGGNTIYF
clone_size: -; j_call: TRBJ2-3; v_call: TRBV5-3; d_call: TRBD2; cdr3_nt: TGTGCCAGAAGGATTGGGCGGGAGGGGAGCACAGATACGCAGTATTTT; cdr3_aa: CARRIGREGSTDTQYF
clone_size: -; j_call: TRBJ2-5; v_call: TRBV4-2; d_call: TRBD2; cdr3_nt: TGTGCCAGCAGCCAAGTGGGGACTAGCGGGAGGACTAAAGAGACCCAGTACTTC; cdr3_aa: CASSQVGTSGRTKETQYF
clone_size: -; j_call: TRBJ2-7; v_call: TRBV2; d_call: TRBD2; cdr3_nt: TGTGCCAGCAGACCCACCGGACTAGCGGGAGCCTCCGAGCAGTACTTC; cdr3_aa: CASRPTGLAGASEQYF
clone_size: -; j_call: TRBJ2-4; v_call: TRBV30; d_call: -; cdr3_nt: TGTGCCTGGTCTAGCCTCCCCGCCGCCAAAAACATTCAGTACTTC; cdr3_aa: CAWSSLPAAKNIQYF
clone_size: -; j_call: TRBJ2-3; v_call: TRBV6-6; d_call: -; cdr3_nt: TGTGCCAGCAGTAATCCAGATACGCAGTATTTT; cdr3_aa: CASSNPDTQYF
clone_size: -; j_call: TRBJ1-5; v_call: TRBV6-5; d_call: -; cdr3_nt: TGTGCCAGCAGTCCCAGGGGACCCGCTAATCAGCCCCAGCATTTT; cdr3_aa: CASSPRGPANQPQHF
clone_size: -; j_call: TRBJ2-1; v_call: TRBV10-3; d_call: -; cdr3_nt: TGTGCCGCCCGACTAGGATCGAACAATGAGCAGTTCTTC; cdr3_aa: CAARLGSNNEQFF
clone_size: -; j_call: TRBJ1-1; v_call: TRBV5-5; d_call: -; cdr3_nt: TGTGCCAGCAGCTCCGACAGCAACACTGAAGCTTTCTTT; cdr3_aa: CASSSDSNTEAFF
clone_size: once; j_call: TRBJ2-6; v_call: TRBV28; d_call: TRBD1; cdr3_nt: TGTGCCATCCGGACAGGGTTCTCTGGGGCCAACGTCCTGACTTTC; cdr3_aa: CAIRTGFSGANVLTF
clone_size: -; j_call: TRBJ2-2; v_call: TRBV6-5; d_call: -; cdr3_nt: TGTGCCAGCAGTTACTCGAAGGCACGGCGAACCGGGGAGCTGTTTTTT; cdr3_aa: CASSYSKARRTGELFF
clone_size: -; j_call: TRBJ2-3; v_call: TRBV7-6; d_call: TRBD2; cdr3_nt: TGTGCCAGCAGCTTAGGGTCGGGAGGGCATGCAGATACGCAGTATTTT; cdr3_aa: CASSLGSGGHADTQYF
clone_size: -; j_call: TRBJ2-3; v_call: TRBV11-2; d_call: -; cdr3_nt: TGTGCCAGCAGCTTACCCGTAACCGGGAGTTTTCTCCACCCGTATTTT; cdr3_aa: CASSLPVTGSFLHPYF
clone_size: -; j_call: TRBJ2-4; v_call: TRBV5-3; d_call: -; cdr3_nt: TGTGCCAGAAGCCCGGTGGAGGAGGGGACTGCCAAAAACATTCAGTACTTC; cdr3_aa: CARSPVEEGTAKNIQYF